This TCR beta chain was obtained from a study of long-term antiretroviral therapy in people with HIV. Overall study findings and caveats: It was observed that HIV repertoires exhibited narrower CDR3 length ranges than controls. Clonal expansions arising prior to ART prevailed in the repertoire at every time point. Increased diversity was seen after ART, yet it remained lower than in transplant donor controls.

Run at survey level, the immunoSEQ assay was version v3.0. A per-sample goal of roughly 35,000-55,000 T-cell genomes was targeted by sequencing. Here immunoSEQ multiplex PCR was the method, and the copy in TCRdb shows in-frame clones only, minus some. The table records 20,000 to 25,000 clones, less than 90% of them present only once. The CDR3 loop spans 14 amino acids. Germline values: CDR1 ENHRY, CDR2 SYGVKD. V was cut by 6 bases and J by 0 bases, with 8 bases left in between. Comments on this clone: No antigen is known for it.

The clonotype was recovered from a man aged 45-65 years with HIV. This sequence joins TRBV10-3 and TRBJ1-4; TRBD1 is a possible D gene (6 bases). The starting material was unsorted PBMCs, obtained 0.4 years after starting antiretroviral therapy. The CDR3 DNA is TGTGCCATCAGGGGGGGGCCAACTAATGAAAAACTGTTTTTT. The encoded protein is CAIRGGPTNEKLFF.